This T cell receptor beta chain was retrieved from a study of T cell changes during pregnancy in multiple sclerosis. Clones were read by immunoSEQ multiplex PCR, and TCRdb kept only the in-frame ones, dropping some. The sample carries 45,000 to 50,000 clones, roughly 92% recorded once. This clone occurred once. The CDR3 covers 17 residues. The V and J ends lost 3 bases and 2 bases, in that order; junction bases with no gene match: 9. In germline, CDR1 is LNHDA, CDR2 SQIVND (reference sequence). This TCR derives from a female donor in good health, enrolled as a control in a pregnancy study. V is TRBV19 and J is TRBJ2-3; 9 nucleotides agree with TRBD2. The source material was CD4+ T cells from peripheral blood mononuclear cells, sampled in the second trimester of pregnancy. CDR3 bases: TGTGCCAGTAGTATCGGGGCTAGCGGGGAGTTCACAGATACGCAGTATTTT. Its protein product is CASSIGASGEFTDTQYF.